A selection of T cell receptor beta chains follows, all from one sample in a study of shared clonotypes between healthy human individuals. Assay used: immunoSEQ multiplex PCR; TCRdb lists only in-frame clones, some missing. The data contain over a million clones, around 97% of them singletons. Sequencing was performed on naive CD4+ T cells sorted from blood. The receptors derive from a man under 40 in good health. CDR3s include the opening cysteine and the closing phenylalanine or tryptophan. A D gene is named only where the DNA matches it firmly. Clone size is shown for a subset of rows, as once, few, many or a class of expanded clone.

D gene: TRBD1
clone size: -
J gene: TRBJ1-1
V gene: TRBV11-3
CDR3 protein: CASSRDRGEAFF
CDR3 DNA: TGTGCCAGCAGCCGTGACAGGGGTGAAGCTTTCTTT

D gene: -
clone size: -
J gene: TRBJ1-4
V gene: TRBV2
CDR3 protein: CASSLTGATNEKLFF
CDR3 DNA: TGTGCCAGCAGTCTAACAGGTGCAACTAATGAAAAACTGTTTTTT

D gene: TRBD2
clone size: -
J gene: TRBJ2-1
V gene: TRBV9
CDR3 protein: CASSVRLAAYNEQFF
CDR3 DNA: TGTGCCAGCAGCGTACGACTAGCGGCCTACAATGAGCAGTTCTTC

D gene: -
clone size: -
J gene: TRBJ2-7
V gene: TRBV29-1
CDR3 protein: CSVPLLNGEQYF
CDR3 DNA: TGCAGCGTCCCGTTGTTGAACGGGGAGCAGTACTTC

D gene: -
clone size: -
J gene: TRBJ2-5
V gene: TRBV7-3
CDR3 protein: CASSSGVSETQYF
CDR3 DNA: TGTGCCAGCAGTTCAGGGGTTAGCGAGACCCAGTACTTC

D gene: -
clone size: once
J gene: TRBJ2-5
V gene: TRBV6-6
CDR3 protein: CASSYLEGVQETQYF
CDR3 DNA: TGTGCCAGCAGTTACCTCGAGGGCGTCCAAGAGACCCAGTACTTC

D gene: TRBD2
clone size: -
J gene: TRBJ2-1
V gene: TRBV28
CDR3 protein: CASSDGRLAGGEQFF
CDR3 DNA: TGTGCCAGCAGTGACGGAAGACTAGCGGGAGGAGAGCAGTTCTTC

D gene: -
clone size: -
J gene: TRBJ2-5
V gene: TRBV2
CDR3 protein: CASNGLRGTETQYF
CDR3 DNA: TGTGCCAGCAATGGTCTTCGGGGGACAGAGACCCAGTACTTC

D gene: -
clone size: -
J gene: TRBJ1-5
V gene: TRBV18
CDR3 protein: CASSPVRGGGNQPQHF
CDR3 DNA: TGTGCCAGCTCACCAGTCAGGGGAGGTGGCAATCAGCCCCAGCATTTT

D gene: TRBD1
clone size: -
J gene: TRBJ1-1
V gene: TRBV6-6
CDR3 protein: CASSYRQGNTEAFF
CDR3 DNA: TGTGCCAGCAGTTACAGACAGGGGAACACTGAAGCTTTCTTT

D gene: TRBD1
clone size: -
J gene: TRBJ1-1
V gene: TRBV7-2
CDR3 protein: CASSVWDRLTEAFF
CDR3 DNA: TGTGCCAGCAGCGTTTGGGACAGGCTCACTGAAGCTTTCTTT

D gene: TRBD2
clone size: -
J gene: TRBJ2-7
V gene: TRBV4-1
CDR3 protein: CASRSSGSYEQYF
CDR3 DNA: TGCGCCAGCAGGTCTAGCGGCTCCTACGAGCAGTACTTC

D gene: -
clone size: -
J gene: TRBJ1-1
V gene: TRBV9
CDR3 protein: CASSVGLGATEAFF
CDR3 DNA: TGTGCCAGCAGCGTAGGTTTGGGGGCCACTGAAGCTTTCTTT

D gene: -
clone size: -
J gene: TRBJ2-2
V gene: TRBV9
CDR3 protein: CASSLTTITGELFF
CDR3 DNA: TGTGCCAGCAGCCTCACGACAATCACCGGGGAGCTGTTTTTT

D gene: TRBD1
clone size: -
J gene: TRBJ2-3
V gene: TRBV11-2
CDR3 protein: CASSRGTGPRTDTQYF
CDR3 DNA: TGTGCCAGCAGCCGAGGGACAGGGCCCCGCACAGATACGCAGTATTTT

D gene: -
clone size: -
J gene: TRBJ1-1
V gene: TRBV5-6
CDR3 protein: CASSLGRSGYTEAFF
CDR3 DNA: TGTGCCAGCAGCTTGGGTCGGAGCGGATACACTGAAGCTTTCTTT

D gene: -
clone size: -
J gene: TRBJ2-7
V gene: TRBV2
CDR3 protein: CASKWETYEQYF
CDR3 DNA: TGTGCCAGCAAGTGGGAAACCTACGAGCAGTACTTC

D gene: -
clone size: once
J gene: TRBJ1-2
V gene: TRBV30
CDR3 protein: CAWSVRRNYGYTF
CDR3 DNA: TGTGCCTGGAGTGTACGACGGAACTATGGCTACACCTTC